This record looks at one T cell receptor beta chain sequence and its context. The sample has other DNA sequences that encode this CDR3 too. This sample is part of a study of cytomegalovirus exposure and HLA in healthy donors. Primers for the PCR totalled 60 Vbeta and 13 Jbeta. TCRdb's copy holds only in-frame clones and misses some; the assay was immunoSEQ multiplex PCR. The sample contains about 130,000 clones, about 75% of which appear only once. The CDR3 totals 15 residues. Germline V gene data show CDR1 as MGHRA and CDR2 as YSYEKL. Trimming took 1 base from V and 8 from J; bases not matched to a gene: 5. Nominally healthy donors provided the samples, though records likely missed some immune exposures.

This sequence joins TRBV4-1 and TRBJ1-4, with 9 positions matching TRBD1. The TCR originated in a man aged 25-45 years in good health and CMV-seronegative. Sequencing input: PBMCs. The DNA of the CDR3 is TGCGCCAGCAGCCAAGCGGGGGGGACAGGGGAAAAACTGTTTTTT. Translating it yields CASSQAGGTGEKLFF.